These 30 T cell receptor beta chains share one sample of origin, sequenced in a study of memory CD4+ T cells and cytomegalovirus serostatus. Single viable CD3+CD4+CD8-CD45RO+ cells were sorted as the memory CD4+ T cells. The repertoire was sequenced with immunoSEQ multiplex PCR; TCRdb's copy has only in-frame clones and lacks some. The sample contains about 50,000 clones, 78% of which appear only once. Sequences were obtained from memory CD4+ T cells from blood. The receptors stem from an adult in good health and CMV-seronegative.

This chain uses TRBV5-1 with TRBJ2-5, with D unclear. CDR1 SGHRS and CDR2 YFSETQ come from the germline V gene. V lost 1 base and J lost 4, with 8 bases in between. The CDR3 is 13 amino acids. The CDR3 reads CASSLYPGETQYF. CDR3 coding DNA: TGCGCCAGCAGCTTGTACCCGGGAGAGACCCAGTACTTC.

V gene TRBV30 combines with J gene TRBJ1-4; 8 bases are a match to TRBD1. V shed 3 bases and J 8 bases; nucleotides not matched to a gene: 5. This CDR3 is 13 amino acids long. Germline assignment: CDR1 GTSNPN and CDR2 SVGIG (reference sequence). The CDR3 coding sequence is TGTGCCTGGAGGGGGACAGGTGGGGAAAAACTGTTTTTT. Amino acids: CAWRGTGGEKLFF.

The genes are TRBV4-2 and TRBJ2-4; 9 positions match TRBD1. This CDR3 contains 15 residues. Germline CDR1 and CDR2: LGHNA and YNFKEQ. The ends lost 0 bases at V and 8 bases at J; junction bases unmatched: 5. Here the CDR3 DNA reads TGTGCCAGCAGCCAAGATGTAGGGGACAGGGACATTCAGTACTTC. It specifies CASSQDVGDRDIQYF.

The chain couples TRBV7-9 to TRBJ2-7; D not certain. With 3 bases removed from V and 1 base from J, the gap between germline ends came to 7 bases. The CDR3 is 13 residues long. From germline, CDR1 is SEHNR and CDR2 FQNEAQ (reference sequence). CDR3 in amino acids: CASSLSGSYEQYF. CDR3 DNA sequence: TGTGCCAGCAGCTTGTCAGGTTCCTACGAGCAGTACTTC.

J is TRBJ2-1 and V is TRBV5-4; 15 nucleotides agree with TRBD2. Germline assignment: CDR1 SGHNT and CDR2 YYREEE (reference sequence). V lost 1 base and J lost 6; bases outside the gene matches: 8. There are 18 residues in the CDR3. In DNA, the CDR3 is TGTGCCAGCAGCTTGCGGTGGACTAGCGGGAGGGCCCGCAATGAGCAGTTCTTC. Its protein is CASSLRWTSGRARNEQFF.

The V and J genes are TRBV9 and TRBJ2-1; D might be TRBD2 (6 bases). The germline V gene has CDR1 SGDLS and CDR2 YYNGEE. Trimming left V 2 bases short and J 2 bases short, with 11 bases between. This CDR3 contains 15 residues. The DNA for the CDR3 is TGTGCCAGCAGCGTTCGGGAGACCCCCTACAATGAGCAGTTCTTC. Translation: CASSVRETPYNEQFF.

This sequence joins TRBV4-1 and TRBJ1-2; D perhaps matches TRBD1 (6 bases). CDR3 length: 13 residues. V gave up 7 bases and J gave up 2 bases, with 11 bases separating them. CDR1 and CDR2 (germline): MGHRA, YSYEKL. The CDR3 coding sequence is TGCGCCAGCACCCGGGGGGGCAACTATGGCTACACCTTC. As protein: CASTRGGNYGYTF.

J is TRBJ2-1 and V is TRBV2; D gene uncertain. Per the germline V gene, CDR1 is SNHLY and CDR2 is FYNNEI. Trimming cost V 4 bases and J 4 bases, with 8 bases left between them. The CDR3 spans 13 residues. CDR3 sequence (DNA): TGTGCCAGCAGTGCCCGGCCATACAATGAGCAGTTCTTC. It codes for CASSARPYNEQFF.

The DNA for the CDR3 is TGTGCCAGCAGCTTTACCAGGGAGCACGGGGAGCTGTTTTTT. It codes for CASSFTREHGELFF. The chain employs TRBV7-9 and TRBJ2-2; TRBD1 or TRBD2 may be the D gene (5 bases each). This CDR3 has 14 residues. Germline assignment: CDR1 SEHNR and CDR2 FQNEAQ (reference sequence). Trimming pared 3 bases from V and 7 bases from J, leaving 12 bases between.

This chain connects TRBV4-1 to TRBJ2-1, with TRBD2 identical over 7 bases. V shed 1 base and J 6 bases; nucleotides not matched to a gene: 9. Germline V gene sequence: CDR1 MGHRA, CDR2 YSYEKL. CDR3 length equals 16 residues. CDR3 coding DNA: TGCGCCAGCAGCCAAGTTTGGCCGGGAGGTGCCAATGAGCAGTTCTTC. This sequence encodes CASSQVWPGGANEQFF.

The chain links TRBV28 to TRBJ1-5; 9 bases align to TRBD1. In germline, CDR1 is MDHEN, CDR2 SYDVKM. The ends lost 6 bases at V and 4 bases at J; junction bases unmatched: 13. This CDR3 spans 17 amino acids. The CDR3 nucleotides read TGTGCCAGCAGCCCACCGGGACAGGGCCAATTGAATCAGCCCCAGCATTTT. The encoded protein is CASSPPGQGQLNQPQHF.

The rearrangement uses TRBV18 and TRBJ2-7, with 16 bases that match TRBD2. Trimming at V came to 5 bases and at J to 4 bases, leaving 8 bases not matched to a gene. CDR1 and CDR2 from the germline V gene are KGHSH and LQKENI. The CDR3 is made up of 17 amino acids. The CDR3 sequence is CASSAGTSGRAGYEQYF. CDR3 DNA: TGTGCCAGCTCAGCCGGGACTAGCGGGAGGGCCGGGTACGAGCAGTACTTC.

The chain recombines TRBV18 with TRBJ2-6; 7 bases fit TRBD1. Unmatched junction bases numbered 7, after V lost 2 bases and J lost 0 bases. The CDR3 extends over 18 amino acids. Germline V lookup: CDR1 KGHSH, CDR2 LQKENI. DNA for the CDR3: TGTGCCAGCTCACCAACGATAGGACAGGCCTCTGGGGCCAACGTCCTGACTTTC. Encoded protein: CASSPTIGQASGANVLTF.

The V and J genes are TRBV27 and TRBJ2-5, with 8 bases identical to TRBD1. Germline V gene data show CDR1 as MNHEY and CDR2 as SMNVEV (reference sequence). V lost 5 bases, J lost 5 bases, and 7 bases stayed unmatched. The CDR3 length is 14 residues. CDR3 in amino acids: CASSRQGLMETQYF. The CDR3 bases are TGTGCCAGCAGTCGACAGGGGCTGATGGAGACCCAGTACTTC.

This clone was found once. This chain links TRBV29-1 with TRBJ2-7; D is possibly TRBD1 (5 bases). Per the germline V gene, CDR1 is SQVTM and CDR2 is ANQGSEA. The CDR3 is made up of 15 amino acids. The V and J ends lost 6 bases and 0 bases respectively, with 18 bases between them. The CDR3 DNA reads as TGCAGCGTACAAGACAGACCAGAGATCTCCTACGAGCAGTACTTC. It specifies CSVQDRPEISYEQYF.

V gene TRBV19 combines with J gene TRBJ2-2; D is perhaps TRBD1 or TRBD2 (5 bases each). Germline loops: CDR1 LNHDA, CDR2 SQIVND (reference sequence). The CDR3 is made up of 12 amino acids. With 8 bases removed from V and 7 bases from J, the gap between germline ends came to 11 bases. For the CDR3, the DNA is TGTGCCAGTTGGGACGGGTACGGGGAGCTGTTTTTT. Protein sequence: CASWDGYGELFF. The full variable domain, its missing parts supplied by reference TRBV19 and TRBJ2-2, is DGGITQSPKYLFRKEGQNVTLSCEQNLNHDAMYWYRQDPGQGLRLIYYSQIVNDFQKGDIAEGYSVSREKKESFPLTVTSAQKNPTAFYLCASWDGYGELFFGEGSRLTVL.

This clone was counted between two and nine times. This chain uses TRBV7-5 with TRBJ2-7. TRBV7-5 is annotated as a pseudogene. The CDR3 runs 14 residues. The CDR3 DNA sequence: TGTGCCAGAAGCTTAGAGGACGGGCTAGGGGAGCAGTACTTC. Translated, it gives CARSLEDGLGEQYF.

The chain has TRBV4-1 and TRBJ1-2; D gene unclear. Trimming pared 0 bases from V and 4 bases from J, leaving 15 bases between. The germline V gene has CDR1 MGHRA and CDR2 YSYEKL. This CDR3 spans 16 amino acids. CDR3 DNA sequence: TGCGCCAGCAGCCAAGAGGGGAATCCCCGACTCTATGGCTACACCTTC. Its translation: CASSQEGNPRLYGYTF.

The rearrangement links TRBV30 to TRBJ1-2; no clear D. The CDR3 loop spans 13 amino acids. V shed 5 bases and J shed 5 bases, with 15 bases lying between them. Germline V gives CDR1 GTSNPN, CDR2 SVGIG (reference sequence). The CDR3 loop reads CAWLRGRPYGYTF. Written as DNA, the CDR3 is TGTGCCTGGCTGAGAGGGAGACCTTATGGCTACACCTTC.

The chain is built from TRBV25-1 and TRBJ1-2; D ambiguous. The germline V gene has CDR1 MGHDK and CDR2 SYGVNS. The CDR3 sequence is 13 residues long. V was pared by 0 bases and J by 2 bases, with 4 bases between. The CDR3 DNA is TGTGCCAGCAGTGAATACCAGAACTATGGCTACACCTTC. Its translation is CASSEYQNYGYTF.

This rearrangement joins TRBV5-6 to TRBJ1-2; TRBD1 matches at 7 bases. J was trimmed by 5 bases and V by 4 bases; bases with no gene match: 2. This CDR3 comprises 12 residues. The germline V gene has CDR1 SGHDT and CDR2 YYEEEE. The CDR3 sequence is CASSPGQYGYTF. CDR3 DNA sequence: TGTGCCAGCAGCCCGGGACAGTATGGCTACACCTTC.

V gene TRBV9 combines with J gene TRBJ2-3; D is perhaps TRBD2 (6 bases). Trimming took off 2 bases at V and 4 bases at J, with 14 bases between the two ends. CDR3 length: 15 amino acids. CDR1 and CDR2 from the germline V gene are SGDLS and YYNGEE. The CDR3 DNA reads as TGTGCCAGCAGCGTGGGACTGGCTAATCCAGATACGCAGTATTTT. It is translated as CASSVGLANPDTQYF.

This clone came up a few times. V gene TRBV10-1 combines with J gene TRBJ1-3; possibly TRBD1 for D (6 bases). The CDR3 runs 18 residues. Looked up from germline, CDR1 is WNHNN and CDR2 is SYGVQD (reference sequence). Trimming shortened V by 10 bases and J by 0 bases, and 25 bases separated the two germline ends. The chain's CDR3 is CATQGRVMGVSSGNTIYF. The CDR3 DNA sequence: TGCGCCACTCAGGGGCGGGTGATGGGTGTCTCCTCTGGAAACACCATATATTTT.

The chain joins TRBV9 to TRBJ2-3; D gene unclear. Germline V gene lookup returns CDR1 SGDLS and CDR2 YYNGEE. The V gene lost 0 bases and the J gene lost 0 bases, with 11 bases spanning the gap. The CDR3 sequence is 16 residues long. The CDR3 DNA reads as TGTGCCAGCAGCGTAGCTTTTGGACGGAGCACAGATACGCAGTATTTT. It codes for CASSVAFGRSTDTQYF.

This chain links TRBV6-5 with TRBJ2-7; TRBD2 is a possible D gene (6 bases). This CDR3 is built from 15 residues. The V end lost 2 bases, the J end lost 4 bases, and 15 bases lay between the germline ends. Germline V gene data show CDR1 as MNHEY and CDR2 as SVGAGI. CDR3 sequence reads: CASSYRAGSIYEQYF. Written as DNA, the CDR3 is TGTGCCAGCAGTTACCGGGCCGGGAGTATTTACGAGCAGTACTTC.

This chain joins TRBV6-6 and TRBJ1-5; D gene uncertain. Trimming removed 10 bases at V and 1 base at J, with 11 bases between. The CDR3 consists of 13 residues. Germline loops: CDR1 MNHNY, CDR2 SVGAGI (reference sequence). CDR3 nucleotides: TGTGCCACCGGCGTAGGGAGCAATCAGCCCCAGCATTTT. Protein sequence: CATGVGSNQPQHF.

J is TRBJ1-6 and V is TRBV5-6, with 8 bases identical to TRBD1. J lost 4 bases, V lost 4 bases, and 7 bases had no gene match. The CDR3 has 16 amino acids. Per germline, CDR1 SGHDT and CDR2 YYEEEE. The CDR3 DNA reads as TGTGCCAGCAGCGAGACAGGGGCCTTTTATAATTCACCCCTCCACTTT. Protein product: CASSETGAFYNSPLHF. Full variable domain (missing parts from reference TRBV5-6 and TRBJ1-6): DAGVTQSPTHLIKTRGQQVTLRCSPKSGHDTVSWYQQALGQGPQFIFQYYEEEERQRGNFPDRFSGHQFPNYSSELNVNALLLGDSALYLCASSETGAFYNSPLHFGNGTRLTVT.

The chain uses TRBV30 and TRBJ1-3; D is uncertain. The CDR3 length is 12 residues. Germline CDR1 reads GTSNPN; CDR2 reads SVGIG (reference sequence). Between the trimmed V and J ends, which lost 6 bases and 4 bases, there was a span of 10 bases. The CDR3 DNA follows: TGTGCCTGCCCCGGCGGAGGAAACACCATATATTTT. It encodes CACPGGGNTIYF.

This chain uses TRBV7-2 with TRBJ1-2; D remains ambiguous. V lost 2 bases to trimming and J lost 10 bases, with 11 bases between them. The CDR3 has 12 residues. The germline gives CDR1 SGHTA, CDR2 FQGNSA. CDR3 DNA: TGTGCCAGCAGCTTATTAGGCACTCCCTACACCTTC. The encoded protein is CASSLLGTPYTF.

This chain links TRBV9 with TRBJ2-1, with D uncertain. This CDR3 is 15 amino acids long. Looked up from germline, CDR1 is SGDLS and CDR2 is YYNGEE. V was shortened by 4 bases and J by 2 bases, with 13 bases between the two germline ends. The CDR3 nucleotides read TGTGCCAGCAGCCGTCAGGAACTCACCTACAATGAGCAGTTCTTC. It translates to CASSRQELTYNEQFF.